Listed below are T cell receptor beta chains from one sample, sequenced in a study of neurological immune-mediated disorders. One entry per CDR3 protein, called by TCRdb with MiXCR from the 5' RACE reads. The profile shows about 66,000 distinct CDR3 sequences, roughly 4.3% of them singletons. Source material: PBMCs. These receptors all come from a man between 25 and 39 years old with multiple sclerosis. The CDR3 runs from the conserved cysteine through the conserved F or W. The order of the fields is clone size, J gene, V gene, D gene, CDR3 protein, CDR3 DNA. A D gene is named only where the DNA matches it firmly. Clone size appears in some rows only: once, few, many, or a class for an expanded clone.

clone size: many
J gene: TRBJ1-1
V gene: TRBV5-1
D gene: TRBD1
CDR3 protein: CASSLENRGGTEAFF
CDR3 DNA: TGCGCCAGCAGCTTAGAGAACAGGGGCGGCACTGAAGCTTTCTTT

clone size: many
J gene: TRBJ2-4
V gene: TRBV5-1
D gene: .
CDR3 protein: CASSRGTFLENIQYF
CDR3 DNA: TGCGCCAGCAGCCGGGGGACCTTTCTAGAAAACATTCAGTACTTC

clone size: many
J gene: TRBJ1-4
V gene: TRBV5-1
D gene: .
CDR3 protein: CASSRTPSDEKLFF
CDR3 DNA: TGCGCCAGCAGCCGGACCCCCAGCGATGAAAAACTGTTTTTT

clone size: many
J gene: TRBJ1-1
V gene: TRBV12-3/TRBV12-4
D gene: .
CDR3 protein: CASLPGSFDTEAFF
CDR3 DNA: TGTGCCAGCCTTCCAGGGTCCTTTGACACTGAAGCTTTCTTT

clone size: many
J gene: TRBJ1-6
V gene: TRBV27
D gene: .
CDR3 protein: CASSFKQGGRSPLHF
CDR3 DNA: TGTGCCAGCAGTTTCAAACAGGGTGGACGCTCACCCCTCCACTTT

clone size: many
J gene: TRBJ1-3
V gene: TRBV5-1
D gene: .
CDR3 protein: CASSPGGVGSSGNTIYF
CDR3 DNA: TGCGCCAGCAGCCCCGGAGGGGTGGGGAGCTCTGGAAACACCATATATTTT

clone size: .
J gene: TRBJ1-5
V gene: TRBV7-6
D gene: .
CDR3 protein: CASSPDGIQNQPQHF
CDR3 DNA: TGTGCCAGCAGCCCGGACGGAATCCAAAATCAGCCCCAGCATTTT

clone size: few
J gene: TRBJ1-5
V gene: TRBV7-8
D gene: .
CDR3 protein: CASSAVGLVSNQPQHF
CDR3 DNA: TGTGCCAGCAGCGCCGTGGGTCTGGTTAGCAATCAGCCCCAGCATTTT

clone size: many
J gene: TRBJ2-3
V gene: TRBV2
D gene: .
CDR3 protein: CASSRAERTDTQYF
CDR3 DNA: TGTGCCAGCAGTAGGGCAGAACGTACAGATACGCAGTATTTT

clone size: many
J gene: TRBJ2-1
V gene: TRBV10-3
D gene: TRBD1
CDR3 protein: CATRQGAKGSYNEQFF
CDR3 DNA: TGTGCCACTCGACAGGGGGCGAAGGGGTCCTACAATGAGCAGTTCTTC

clone size: .
J gene: TRBJ1-2
V gene: TRBV12-3/TRBV12-4
D gene: TRBD1
CDR3 protein: CASSPSPGTGGGYTF
CDR3 DNA: TGTGCCAGCAGCCCGTCTCCCGGGACAGGGGGTGGCTACACCTTC

clone size: .
J gene: TRBJ2-3
V gene: TRBV7-9
D gene: TRBD2
CDR3 protein: CASSSLTSGHLDTQYF
CDR3 DNA: TGTGCCAGCAGCTCCCTTACTAGCGGGCACTTAGATACGCAGTATTTT

clone size: many
J gene: TRBJ2-3
V gene: TRBV5-1
D gene: .
CDR3 protein: CASRTAASAPDTQYF
CDR3 DNA: TGCGCCAGCAGGACGGCGGCTAGCGCTCCAGATACGCAGTATTTT

clone size: .
J gene: TRBJ2-1
V gene: TRBV27
D gene: TRBD2
CDR3 protein: CASSQASGGYNEQFF
CDR3 DNA: TGTGCCAGCAGTCAAGCTAGCGGGGGGTACAATGAGCAGTTCTTC

clone size: few
J gene: TRBJ1-5
V gene: TRBV7-6
D gene: .
CDR3 protein: CASSLAFDQPQNF
CDR3 DNA: TGTGCCAGCAGCTTAGCGTTCGATCAGCCCCAGAATTTT

clone size: many
J gene: TRBJ2-7
V gene: TRBV25-1
D gene: .
CDR3 protein: CASSERTEQYF
CDR3 DNA: TGTGCCAGCAGTGAACGAACCGAGCAGTACTTC

clone size: few
J gene: TRBJ2-3
V gene: TRBV20-1
D gene: .
CDR3 protein: CSASHGPARYTDTQYF
CDR3 DNA: TGCAGTGCTAGTCATGGACCGGCCCGGTACACAGATACGCAGTATTTT

clone size: many
J gene: TRBJ1-1
V gene: TRBV5-1
D gene: .
CDR3 protein: CASTLVGGKTEAFF
CDR3 DNA: TGCGCCAGCACCTTGGTAGGGGGGAAAACTGAAGCTTTCTTT

clone size: .
J gene: TRBJ1-4
V gene: TRBV3-1
D gene: .
CDR3 protein: CASSPRRGVTKLFF
CDR3 DNA: TGTGCCAGCAGCCCCCGACGAGGGGTCACGAAACTGTTTTTT

clone size: few
J gene: TRBJ1-6
V gene: TRBV20-1
D gene: .
CDR3 protein: CSAPRQDGSPLHF
CDR3 DNA: TGCAGTGCACCCAGACAGGACGGCTCACCCCTCCACTTT

clone size: many
J gene: TRBJ2-1
V gene: TRBV20-1
D gene: TRBD2
CDR3 protein: CSARGLAGNEQFF
CDR3 DNA: TGCAGTGCTAGAGGACTAGCGGGCAATGAGCAGTTCTTC

clone size: medium-sized
J gene: TRBJ1-1
V gene: TRBV6-1
D gene: .
CDR3 protein: CASREGQPNTEAFF
CDR3 DNA: TGTGCCAGCAGGGAAGGACAGCCGAACACTGAAGCTTTCTTT

clone size: many
J gene: TRBJ2-2
V gene: TRBV20-1
D gene: TRBD2
CDR3 protein: CSARDETSGDTGELFF
CDR3 DNA: TGCAGTGCTAGAGATGAAACTAGCGGGGACACCGGGGAGCTGTTTTTT

clone size: few
J gene: TRBJ2-1
V gene: TRBV6-2/TRBV6-3
D gene: TRBD2
CDR3 protein: CASRTVTSGLYNEQFF
CDR3 DNA: TGTGCCAGCAGGACCGTTACTAGCGGTCTCTACAATGAGCAGTTCTTC

clone size: many
J gene: TRBJ1-1
V gene: TRBV6-5
D gene: .
CDR3 protein: CASKDSGNVEAFF
CDR3 DNA: TGTGCCAGCAAGGATTCAGGAAACGTTGAAGCTTTCTTT

clone size: many
J gene: TRBJ1-6
V gene: TRBV6-5
D gene: TRBD1
CDR3 protein: CASSYSGRGINSPLHF
CDR3 DNA: TGTGCCAGCAGTTACTCGGGCAGGGGGATTAATTCACCCCTCCACTTT

clone size: many
J gene: TRBJ2-1
V gene: TRBV3-1
D gene: .
CDR3 protein: CASSQSPNEQFF
CDR3 DNA: TGTGCCAGCAGCCAATCTCCTAATGAGCAGTTCTTC

clone size: .
J gene: TRBJ2-3
V gene: TRBV11-2
D gene: .
CDR3 protein: CASSLVGGQGTDTQYF
CDR3 DNA: TGTGCCAGCAGCTTAGTAGGGGGGCAAGGTACAGATACGCAGTATTTT

clone size: medium-sized
J gene: TRBJ1-1
V gene: TRBV27
D gene: .
CDR3 protein: CASSTHVPRAEAFF
CDR3 DNA: TGTGCCAGCAGCACGCACGTCCCTAGGGCTGAAGCTTTCTTT

clone size: many
J gene: TRBJ2-3
V gene: TRBV29-1
D gene: .
CDR3 protein: CSVETGRSTDTQYF
CDR3 DNA: TGCAGCGTTGAGACGGGTCGTAGCACAGATACGCAGTATTTT

clone size: many
J gene: TRBJ2-7
V gene: TRBV5-1
D gene: .
CDR3 protein: CASSYLGTPRGYEQYF
CDR3 DNA: TGCGCCAGCAGCTACCTAGGGACACCTCGGGGGTACGAGCAGTACTTC

clone size: many
J gene: TRBJ1-4
V gene: TRBV6-5
D gene: .
CDR3 protein: CASSYMDGEKLFF
CDR3 DNA: TGTGCCAGCAGTTACATGGATGGGGAAAAACTGTTTTTT

clone size: many
J gene: TRBJ2-7
V gene: TRBV2
D gene: .
CDR3 protein: CASSIYYEQYF
CDR3 DNA: TGTGCCAGCAGTATTTACTACGAGCAGTACTTC